A selection of T cell receptor beta chains follows, all from one sample in a study of shared clonotypes between healthy human individuals. Only in-frame clones appear in the TCRdb table, and some are missing; sequencing was by immunoSEQ multiplex PCR. This table has about 530,000 clones, about 96% appearing once. Sequenced material: naive CD4+ T cells sorted from blood. The receptors derive from a woman between 25 and 40 years old in good health. CDR3s include the opening cysteine and the closing phenylalanine or tryptophan. Each record gives: D gene, clone size, J gene, V gene, CDR3 protein, CDR3 DNA. D genes are given only for firm matches. For some rows the clone size is stated as once, few or many, or as a class when expanded; others skip it.

d_call: TRBD2; clone_size: NA; j_call: TRBJ2-7; v_call: TRBV14; cdr3_aa: CASSHLGGRAGDEQYF; cdr3_nt: TGTGCCAGCAGCCATTTGGGCGGGAGGGCCGGTGACGAGCAGTACTTC
d_call: TRBD1; clone_size: NA; j_call: TRBJ2-1; v_call: TRBV25-1; cdr3_aa: CASSRGTGFANEQFF; cdr3_nt: TGTGCCAGCAGTAGGGGGACAGGGTTTGCCAATGAGCAGTTCTTC
d_call: NA; clone_size: NA; j_call: TRBJ1-1; v_call: TRBV7-8; cdr3_aa: CASSSRYMNTEAFF; cdr3_nt: TGTGCCAGCAGCTCAAGGTACATGAACACTGAAGCTTTCTTT
d_call: TRBD1; clone_size: NA; j_call: TRBJ2-2; v_call: TRBV6-5; cdr3_aa: CASRPQGAVTGELFF; cdr3_nt: TGTGCCAGCAGACCACAGGGGGCCGTAACCGGGGAGCTGTTTTTT
d_call: NA; clone_size: NA; j_call: TRBJ2-7; v_call: TRBV5-1; cdr3_aa: CASRSSDEQYF; cdr3_nt: TGCGCCAGCAGGTCGTCGGACGAGCAGTACTTC
d_call: NA; clone_size: NA; j_call: TRBJ1-2; v_call: TRBV19; cdr3_aa: CASRNQWDYGYTF; cdr3_nt: TGTGCCAGTAGAAATCAGTGGGACTATGGCTACACCTTC
d_call: NA; clone_size: NA; j_call: TRBJ2-1; v_call: TRBV4-2; cdr3_aa: CASSPQGGSQDEQFF; cdr3_nt: TGTGCCAGCAGCCCACAGGGGGGGTCACAAGATGAGCAGTTCTTC
d_call: TRBD1; clone_size: NA; j_call: TRBJ1-4; v_call: TRBV7-9; cdr3_aa: CASSLEGQRNEKLFF; cdr3_nt: TGTGCCAGCAGCTTAGAGGGACAGCGTAATGAAAAACTGTTTTTT
d_call: NA; clone_size: NA; j_call: TRBJ1-5; v_call: TRBV2; cdr3_aa: CASRQGSQPQHF; cdr3_nt: TGTGCCAGCAGGCAGGGAAGTCAGCCCCAGCATTTT
d_call: NA; clone_size: NA; j_call: TRBJ1-1; v_call: TRBV27; cdr3_aa: CARKRTANTEAFF; cdr3_nt: TGTGCCAGGAAGAGGACAGCGAACACTGAAGCTTTCTTT
d_call: TRBD1; clone_size: NA; j_call: TRBJ1-1; v_call: TRBV29-1; cdr3_aa: CSVGQGITEAFF; cdr3_nt: TGCAGCGTTGGACAGGGGATAACTGAAGCTTTCTTT
d_call: NA; clone_size: NA; j_call: TRBJ2-7; v_call: TRBV2; cdr3_aa: CASSPGIPEQYF; cdr3_nt: TGTGCCAGCAGCCCAGGGATTCCAGAGCAGTACTTC
d_call: TRBD1; clone_size: NA; j_call: TRBJ2-7; v_call: TRBV2; cdr3_aa: CASSIGQGSYEQYF; cdr3_nt: TGTGCCAGCAGTATAGGACAGGGCTCCTACGAGCAGTACTTC
d_call: NA; clone_size: NA; j_call: TRBJ2-2; v_call: TRBV6-4; cdr3_aa: CASSDEVGGELFF; cdr3_nt: TGTGCCAGCAGTGACGAGGTCGGCGGGGAGCTGTTTTTT
d_call: NA; clone_size: NA; j_call: TRBJ1-1; v_call: TRBV11-3; cdr3_aa: CASSPRVDMNTEAFF; cdr3_nt: TGTGCCAGCAGCCCGAGGGTCGACATGAACACTGAAGCTTTCTTT
d_call: NA; clone_size: NA; j_call: TRBJ2-2; v_call: TRBV28; cdr3_aa: CASVGVPFTGELFF; cdr3_nt: TGTGCCAGCGTGGGGGTCCCTTTCACCGGGGAGCTGTTTTTT
d_call: NA; clone_size: NA; j_call: TRBJ1-1; v_call: TRBV19; cdr3_aa: CASEPGARYTEAFF; cdr3_nt: TGTGCCAGCGAGCCAGGGGCAAGGTACACTGAAGCTTTCTTT
d_call: TRBD2; clone_size: NA; j_call: TRBJ2-3; v_call: TRBV11-2; cdr3_aa: CASSFLSGRIEDTQYF; cdr3_nt: TGTGCCAGCAGCTTTTTGAGCGGGAGGATTGAAGATACGCAGTATTTT
d_call: TRBD2; clone_size: NA; j_call: TRBJ2-5; v_call: TRBV10-1; cdr3_aa: CASSDHGLAGTETQYF; cdr3_nt: TGCGCCAGCAGTGACCACGGACTAGCGGGAACGGAGACCCAGTACTTC
d_call: NA; clone_size: NA; j_call: TRBJ1-5; v_call: TRBV6-1; cdr3_aa: CASLTGNQPQHF; cdr3_nt: TGTGCCAGCTTGACAGGAAATCAGCCCCAGCATTTT
d_call: TRBD1; clone_size: NA; j_call: TRBJ2-3; v_call: TRBV5-4; cdr3_aa: CASSLRDRGTDTQYF; cdr3_nt: TGTGCCAGCAGCCTTCGGGACAGGGGCACAGATACGCAGTATTTT
d_call: TRBD1; clone_size: NA; j_call: TRBJ1-5; v_call: TRBV28; cdr3_aa: CASSPTGVNQPQHF; cdr3_nt: TGTGCCAGCAGTCCGACAGGGGTTAATCAGCCCCAGCATTTT
d_call: NA; clone_size: NA; j_call: TRBJ2-5; v_call: TRBV5-4; cdr3_aa: CASSLEAAETQYF; cdr3_nt: TGTGCCAGCAGCTTGGAGGCAGCGGAGACCCAGTACTTC
d_call: NA; clone_size: NA; j_call: TRBJ2-3; v_call: TRBV18; cdr3_aa: CASSPPSRLPDTQYF; cdr3_nt: TGTGCCAGCTCACCACCTAGTAGGCTCCCAGATACGCAGTATTTT
d_call: NA; clone_size: NA; j_call: TRBJ2-7; v_call: TRBV6-1; cdr3_aa: CASSEPAGGDYEQYF; cdr3_nt: TGTGCCAGCAGTGAACCCGCAGGGGGGGACTACGAGCAGTACTTC
d_call: NA; clone_size: once; j_call: TRBJ1-1; v_call: TRBV4-1; cdr3_aa: CASSPPSRNTEAFF; cdr3_nt: TGCGCCAGCAGCCCCCCCTCTAGGAACACTGAAGCTTTCTTT
d_call: NA; clone_size: NA; j_call: TRBJ2-5; v_call: TRBV7-8; cdr3_aa: CASSASGQETQYF; cdr3_nt: TGTGCCAGCAGCGCGAGCGGACAAGAGACCCAGTACTTC
d_call: TRBD1; clone_size: NA; j_call: TRBJ1-2; v_call: TRBV29-1; cdr3_aa: CSVGDRGPSYGYTF; cdr3_nt: TGCAGCGTTGGGGACAGGGGGCCCAGCTATGGCTACACCTTC
d_call: NA; clone_size: NA; j_call: TRBJ2-6; v_call: TRBV18; cdr3_aa: CASSPNFGRGPSGANVLTF; cdr3_nt: TGTGCCAGCTCACCAAACTTCGGCAGGGGCCCCTCTGGGGCCAACGTCCTGACTTTC
d_call: TRBD1; clone_size: few; j_call: TRBJ2-7; v_call: TRBV30; cdr3_aa: CAWRLTYRGEQYF; cdr3_nt: TGTGCCTGGAGGCTGACCTACAGGGGCGAGCAGTACTTC
d_call: TRBD2; clone_size: NA; j_call: TRBJ2-3; v_call: TRBV6-6; cdr3_aa: CASSYETSGRDTQYF; cdr3_nt: TGTGCCAGCAGTTACGAGACTAGCGGGAGGGATACGCAGTATTTT
d_call: TRBD2; clone_size: NA; j_call: TRBJ2-5; v_call: TRBV28; cdr3_aa: CASSFGGAGEETQYF; cdr3_nt: TGTGCCAGCAGTTTCGGCGGCGCGGGGGAAGAGACCCAGTACTTC
d_call: NA; clone_size: NA; j_call: TRBJ1-6; v_call: TRBV6-5; cdr3_aa: CASSAGPHNSPLHF; cdr3_nt: TGTGCCAGCAGCGCCGGGCCCCATAATTCACCCCTCCACTTT
d_call: NA; clone_size: NA; j_call: TRBJ1-1; v_call: TRBV28; cdr3_aa: CASSTPARNTEAFF; cdr3_nt: TGTGCCAGCAGCACGCCGGCAAGGAACACTGAAGCTTTCTTT
d_call: NA; clone_size: NA; j_call: TRBJ1-2; v_call: TRBV15; cdr3_aa: CATSRDPGEGYTF; cdr3_nt: TGTGCCACCAGCAGAGATCCAGGGGAGGGCTACACCTTC
d_call: TRBD2; clone_size: NA; j_call: TRBJ2-1; v_call: TRBV10-3; cdr3_aa: CAISRTSGYNEQFF; cdr3_nt: TGTGCCATCAGTCGGACTAGCGGTTACAATGAGCAGTTCTTC
d_call: NA; clone_size: NA; j_call: TRBJ1-4; v_call: TRBV7-9; cdr3_aa: CASSPPRSATNEKLFF; cdr3_nt: TGTGCCAGCAGCCCTCCCAGGAGTGCAACTAATGAAAAACTGTTTTTT
d_call: TRBD1; clone_size: NA; j_call: TRBJ1-4; v_call: TRBV11-2; cdr3_aa: CASKPLRTGTSEKLFF; cdr3_nt: TGTGCCAGCAAACCACTGCGGACAGGGACATCTGAAAAACTGTTTTTT
d_call: TRBD1; clone_size: NA; j_call: TRBJ1-1; v_call: TRBV18; cdr3_aa: CASQYGTGKLNLAEAFF; cdr3_nt: TGTGCCAGCCAATATGGGACAGGGAAATTAAACTTGGCTGAAGCTTTCTTT
d_call: TRBD1; clone_size: NA; j_call: TRBJ1-2; v_call: TRBV6-5; cdr3_aa: CASSLTPGQTYGYTF; cdr3_nt: TGTGCCAGCAGTCTGACGCCGGGACAGACCTATGGCTACACCTTC
d_call: TRBD2; clone_size: NA; j_call: TRBJ2-1; v_call: TRBV4-1; cdr3_aa: CASCRLAGMVNEQFF; cdr3_nt: TGCGCCAGCTGTCGGCTAGCGGGAATGGTAAATGAGCAGTTCTTC
d_call: TRBD1; clone_size: NA; j_call: TRBJ2-5; v_call: TRBV7-2; cdr3_aa: CASSPTGVETQYF; cdr3_nt: TGTGCCAGCAGCCCAACAGGGGTCGAGACCCAGTACTTC
d_call: TRBD1; clone_size: NA; j_call: TRBJ2-7; v_call: TRBV29-1; cdr3_aa: CSVERGQGFLEQYF; cdr3_nt: TGCAGCGTTGAGCGGGGACAGGGTTTCCTCGAGCAGTACTTC
d_call: NA; clone_size: NA; j_call: TRBJ2-1; v_call: TRBV11-1; cdr3_aa: CASSSRGRERGNEQFF; cdr3_nt: TGTGCCAGCAGCTCCCGCGGACGGGAGCGAGGCAATGAGCAGTTCTTC
d_call: NA; clone_size: NA; j_call: TRBJ2-7; v_call: TRBV6-6; cdr3_aa: CASSYTYTGYEQYF; cdr3_nt: TGTGCCAGCAGTTACACATACACAGGCTACGAGCAGTACTTC
d_call: NA; clone_size: NA; j_call: TRBJ2-4; v_call: TRBV18; cdr3_aa: CASSPATGYSKNIQYF; cdr3_nt: TGTGCCAGCTCACCTGCGACGGGTTATTCCAAAAACATTCAGTACTTC
d_call: NA; clone_size: NA; j_call: TRBJ2-1; v_call: TRBV5-4; cdr3_aa: CASSLSPLGRDEQFF; cdr3_nt: TGTGCCAGCAGCTTGTCTCCGCTTGGTCGGGATGAGCAGTTCTTC
d_call: NA; clone_size: once; j_call: TRBJ1-3; v_call: TRBV6-5; cdr3_aa: CASSYGERNTIYF; cdr3_nt: TGTGCCAGCAGTTACGGGGAGAGAAACACCATATATTTT
d_call: NA; clone_size: NA; j_call: TRBJ1-4; v_call: TRBV28; cdr3_aa: CASSLGGWLEKLFF; cdr3_nt: TGTGCCAGCAGTTTAGGCGGCTGGCTTGAAAAACTGTTTTTT
d_call: NA; clone_size: NA; j_call: TRBJ2-7; v_call: TRBV4-1; cdr3_aa: CASSQDRSYEQYF; cdr3_nt: TGCGCCAGCAGCCAAGACAGGTCCTACGAGCAGTACTTC
d_call: NA; clone_size: NA; j_call: TRBJ1-4; v_call: TRBV18; cdr3_aa: CASSPGDGEKLFF; cdr3_nt: TGTGCCAGCTCACCGGGGGACGGTGAAAAACTGTTTTTT
d_call: NA; clone_size: NA; j_call: TRBJ1-1; v_call: TRBV7-9; cdr3_aa: CASSLDMNTEAFF; cdr3_nt: TGTGCCAGCAGTCTCGACATGAACACTGAAGCTTTCTTT
d_call: NA; clone_size: NA; j_call: TRBJ2-3; v_call: TRBV12-1; cdr3_aa: CASSTRTSGPPDTQYF; cdr3_nt: TGTGCCAGCAGCACCCGGACTAGCGGTCCCCCAGATACGCAGTATTTT
d_call: NA; clone_size: NA; j_call: TRBJ2-1; v_call: TRBV6-5; cdr3_aa: CASSYVAASSYNEQFF; cdr3_nt: TGTGCCAGCAGTTACGTAGCCGCAAGCTCCTACAATGAGCAGTTCTTC
d_call: NA; clone_size: NA; j_call: TRBJ2-7; v_call: TRBV7-9; cdr3_aa: CASSFGGTGSSEQYF; cdr3_nt: TGTGCCAGCAGCTTTGGTGGAACAGGGTCGAGTGAGCAGTACTTC
d_call: NA; clone_size: NA; j_call: TRBJ1-4; v_call: TRBV21-1; cdr3_aa: CASSLRDRSFGDTNEKLFF; cdr3_nt: TGTGCCAGCAGCCTCAGGGACAGGTCATTTGGGGACACTAATGAAAAACTGTTTTTT
d_call: NA; clone_size: NA; j_call: TRBJ1-6; v_call: TRBV28; cdr3_aa: CASSSVLSSYNSPLHF; cdr3_nt: TGTGCCAGCAGTTCCGTTTTGAGCTCCTATAATTCACCCCTCCACTTT